A selection of T cell receptor beta chains follows, all from one sample in a study of blood T cell repertoires in COVID-19. Data came from immunoSEQ multiplex PCR; TCRdb stores just in-frame clones and leaves some out. The sample includes 55,000 to 80,000 clones, around 83% of them seen just once. Sequenced input: peripheral blood. The receptors stem from a man aged 50 or older with active COVID-19. CDR3s include the opening cysteine and the closing phenylalanine or tryptophan. D genes are given only for firm matches. Rows give clone size only sometimes, using once, few, many, or a class for an expanded clone.

cdr3_nt: TGTGCCAGCAGTCGACAGGGGCTCTATGGCTACACCTTC
cdr3_aa: CASSRQGLYGYTF
d_call: TRBD1
cdr3_length: 13
v_call: TRBV5-4
j_call: TRBJ1-2
clone_size: .

cdr3_nt: TGTGCCAGCAGTGAAAGGCCCCTAGCGGGAATCACAGATACGCAGTATTTT
cdr3_aa: CASSERPLAGITDTQYF
d_call: TRBD2
cdr3_length: 17
v_call: TRBV6-1
j_call: TRBJ2-3
clone_size: .

cdr3_nt: TGCGCCAGCAGCCAAGATGTGACAGAGTACGAGCAGTACTTC
cdr3_aa: CASSQDVTEYEQYF
d_call: .
cdr3_length: 14
v_call: TRBV4-3
j_call: TRBJ2-7
clone_size: .

cdr3_nt: TGTGCCAGCAGTGAACGACAGGGCTACACGAACACTGAAGCTTTCTTT
cdr3_aa: CASSERQGYTNTEAFF
d_call: TRBD1
cdr3_length: 16
v_call: TRBV25-1
j_call: TRBJ1-1
clone_size: .

cdr3_nt: TGTGCCAGCAGTTACTCGGGGACAGGGAGGCAGCCCCAGCATTTT
cdr3_aa: CASSYSGTGRQPQHF
d_call: TRBD1
cdr3_length: 15
v_call: TRBV6-5
j_call: TRBJ1-5
clone_size: .

cdr3_nt: TGTGCCAGCAGCTCCCTAGGCGGGCAGGGGGGAACAGATACGCAGTATTTT
cdr3_aa: CASSSLGGQGGTDTQYF
d_call: .
cdr3_length: 17
v_call: TRBV13
j_call: TRBJ2-3
clone_size: .

cdr3_nt: TGCGCCAGCAGCCCGGCGGGGACAGGGGTTGCGTCCTACGAGCAGTACTTC
cdr3_aa: CASSPAGTGVASYEQYF
d_call: TRBD1
cdr3_length: 17
v_call: TRBV5-1
j_call: TRBJ2-7
clone_size: .

cdr3_nt: TGTGCCAGCACCTTTGGACAGGACTATGGCTACACCTTC
cdr3_aa: CASTFGQDYGYTF
d_call: TRBD1
cdr3_length: 13
v_call: TRBV6-5
j_call: TRBJ1-2
clone_size: once

cdr3_nt: TGTGCCAGCAGTGATAGGCAGGGGGTCTACAATGAGCAGTTCTTC
cdr3_aa: CASSDRQGVYNEQFF
d_call: TRBD1
cdr3_length: 15
v_call: TRBV2
j_call: TRBJ2-1
clone_size: .

cdr3_nt: TGTGCCAGCAGTGAATATTCGGGAGGAGCGCAGTATTTT
cdr3_aa: CASSEYSGGAQYF
d_call: TRBD2
cdr3_length: 13
v_call: TRBV25-1
j_call: TRBJ2-3
clone_size: .

cdr3_nt: TGTGCCACCAGTGACGCCGGGACTACCTCCTACGAGCAGTACTTC
cdr3_aa: CATSDAGTTSYEQYF
d_call: TRBD2
cdr3_length: 15
v_call: TRBV24-1
j_call: TRBJ2-7
clone_size: .

cdr3_nt: TGTGCCAGCAGTTACTCGAGCGGGGGCCCCTCGAAGTGGTACTTC
cdr3_aa: CASSYSSGGPSKWYF
d_call: TRBD2
cdr3_length: 15
v_call: TRBV6-5
j_call: TRBJ2-7
clone_size: once

cdr3_nt: TGTGCCAGCAGCCCTTTAGCGGCGAAGGGGCCTGAAAACATTCAGTACTTC
cdr3_aa: CASSPLAAKGPENIQYF
d_call: .
cdr3_length: 17
v_call: TRBV4-2
j_call: TRBJ2-4
clone_size: .

cdr3_nt: TGTGCCAGCAGCCTCCCGGGTTCGAACACCGGGGAGCTGTTTTTT
cdr3_aa: CASSLPGSNTGELFF
d_call: .
cdr3_length: 15
v_call: TRBV6-5
j_call: TRBJ2-2
clone_size: .

cdr3_nt: TGTGCCAGCAGCTCTGGGACAGGCGTGGTTCAGCCCCAGCATTTT
cdr3_aa: CASSSGTGVVQPQHF
d_call: TRBD1
cdr3_length: 15
v_call: TRBV7-9
j_call: TRBJ1-5
clone_size: .

cdr3_nt: TGTGCCAGCAGCCAAGATCAGGGGGGCAATCAGCCCCAGCATTTT
cdr3_aa: CASSQDQGGNQPQHF
d_call: TRBD1
cdr3_length: 15
v_call: TRBV4-2
j_call: TRBJ1-5
clone_size: .

cdr3_nt: TGTGCCAGCAGCCAAGTCCCCCTCGGGCTAGCGGGAGCCCCAGATACGCAGTATTTT
cdr3_aa: CASSQVPLGLAGAPDTQYF
d_call: TRBD2
cdr3_length: 19
v_call: TRBV3-1/TRBV3-2
j_call: TRBJ2-3
clone_size: .

cdr3_nt: TGTGCCAGCAGCGCCCCAAGAGGTACAGGGAGAGGAACAGATACGCAGTATTTT
cdr3_aa: CASSAPRGTGRGTDTQYF
d_call: .
cdr3_length: 18
v_call: TRBV2
j_call: TRBJ2-3
clone_size: .

cdr3_nt: TGTGCCATCAGTGAGTCCCGGGAGGGCCAAGAGACCCAGTACTTC
cdr3_aa: CAISESREGQETQYF
d_call: TRBD2
cdr3_length: 15
v_call: TRBV10-3
j_call: TRBJ2-5
clone_size: .

cdr3_nt: TGTGCCAGCAGTTACGGCCTAGCTAGCGGGGAGCTGTTTTTT
cdr3_aa: CASSYGLASGELFF
d_call: .
cdr3_length: 14
v_call: TRBV6-2/TRBV6-3
j_call: TRBJ2-2
clone_size: .

cdr3_nt: TGTGCCAGCACCCCAGGATGGGGAAACACCATATATTTT
cdr3_aa: CASTPGWGNTIYF
d_call: .
cdr3_length: 13
v_call: TRBV11-2
j_call: TRBJ1-3
clone_size: .

cdr3_nt: TGTGCCAGCAGTCCCGACTCGATTGGAAACACCATATATTTT
cdr3_aa: CASSPDSIGNTIYF
d_call: .
cdr3_length: 14
v_call: TRBV6-5
j_call: TRBJ1-3
clone_size: once

cdr3_nt: TGTGCCAGCACCTCCCAGTTGGCTAGCAATCAGCCCCAGCATTTT
cdr3_aa: CASTSQLASNQPQHF
d_call: .
cdr3_length: 15
v_call: TRBV5-5
j_call: TRBJ1-5
clone_size: once

cdr3_nt: TGTGCCAGCAGTTACGGAGTGGGGACAGGCGGTACAGAGCAGTACTTC
cdr3_aa: CASSYGVGTGGTEQYF
d_call: TRBD1
cdr3_length: 16
v_call: TRBV6-5
j_call: TRBJ2-7
clone_size: .

cdr3_nt: TGTGCCAGCAGTGACGATACGGGAGGGCCGAGGGAGCAGTTCTTC
cdr3_aa: CASSDDTGGPREQFF
d_call: TRBD2
cdr3_length: 15
v_call: TRBV6-4
j_call: TRBJ2-1
clone_size: medium-sized

cdr3_nt: TGTGCCAGCAGCTTGGGTGCGGGGAAGGATACGCAGTATTTT
cdr3_aa: CASSLGAGKDTQYF
d_call: .
cdr3_length: 14
v_call: TRBV11-2
j_call: TRBJ2-3
clone_size: .

cdr3_nt: TGTGCCAGCAGCCACCACGGGACTAGCGGGGCAAACGAGCAGTACTTC
cdr3_aa: CASSHHGTSGANEQYF
d_call: TRBD2
cdr3_length: 16
v_call: TRBV11-1
j_call: TRBJ2-7
clone_size: .

cdr3_nt: TGTGCCAGCAGTTTACCTAGCACAGATACGCAGTATTTT
cdr3_aa: CASSLPSTDTQYF
d_call: .
cdr3_length: 13
v_call: TRBV28
j_call: TRBJ2-3
clone_size: once

cdr3_nt: TGTGCCAGCCGCCAACCGGGGAATGAGCAGTTCTTC
cdr3_aa: CASRQPGNEQFF
d_call: .
cdr3_length: 12
v_call: TRBV5-4
j_call: TRBJ2-1
clone_size: .

cdr3_nt: TGCGCCAGCAGCTTCGGCAGGGGGTTCTATGGCTACACCTTC
cdr3_aa: CASSFGRGFYGYTF
d_call: TRBD1
cdr3_length: 14
v_call: TRBV5-1
j_call: TRBJ1-2
clone_size: .

cdr3_nt: TGTGCCAGACCCCTCGTTCAGACCCAGTACTTC
cdr3_aa: CARPLVQTQYF
d_call: .
cdr3_length: 11
v_call: TRBV5-3
j_call: TRBJ2-5
clone_size: .

cdr3_nt: TGTGCCAGCAGTTCACAGGGGAGCTCCTACGAGCAGTACTTC
cdr3_aa: CASSSQGSSYEQYF
d_call: TRBD1
cdr3_length: 14
v_call: TRBV6-5
j_call: TRBJ2-7
clone_size: .

cdr3_nt: TGTGCCAGCAGCGCCCGGACAGGGGTTATGAACACTGAAGCTTTCTTT
cdr3_aa: CASSARTGVMNTEAFF
d_call: TRBD1
cdr3_length: 16
v_call: TRBV5-4
j_call: TRBJ1-1
clone_size: .

cdr3_nt: TGCGCCAGCAGCTCCTCGGGACTAGCGGGAGGGGGGCAGTTCTTC
cdr3_aa: CASSSSGLAGGGQFF
d_call: TRBD2
cdr3_length: 15
v_call: TRBV5-1
j_call: TRBJ2-1
clone_size: .

cdr3_nt: TGTGCCAGTAGTATAGCCAGGTATCCCTCCTACGAGCAGTACTTC
cdr3_aa: CASSIARYPSYEQYF
d_call: .
cdr3_length: 15
v_call: TRBV19
j_call: TRBJ2-7
clone_size: .

cdr3_nt: TGCAGCGTTGAAGGGCTAGCGGTCGACAATGAGCAGTTCTTC
cdr3_aa: CSVEGLAVDNEQFF
d_call: TRBD2
cdr3_length: 14
v_call: TRBV29-1
j_call: TRBJ2-1
clone_size: .

cdr3_nt: TGTGCCAGCAGTGCTCCGGGACAGGGGGGAGAAAAACTGTTTTTT
cdr3_aa: CASSAPGQGGEKLFF
d_call: TRBD1
cdr3_length: 15
v_call: TRBV28
j_call: TRBJ1-4
clone_size: .